The rows below give T cell receptor beta chains drawn from one sample of a study of identical twins. In TCRdb, the 5' RACE reads were re-called with MiXCR into one record per CDR3 protein. The sample lists some 1,600,000 distinct CDR3 sequences, about 31% seen once, with about 0.3% in the top ten. The sequenced material came from cord blood. These receptors were obtained from a newborn girl in good health. Both conserved end residues are part of each CDR3. D genes are given only for firm matches. The size field is filled for only some rows; it gives once, few, many or a size class.

J: TRBJ1-6
V: TRBV9
size: few
D: NA
CDR3: CASRRTDLDNSPLHF
DNA: TGTGCCAGCAGAAGAACAGACTTGGATAATTCACCCCTCCACTTT

J: TRBJ2-1
V: TRBV6-1
size: few
D: NA
CDR3: CASSEQGGGYNEQFF
DNA: TGTGCCAGCAGTGAACAGGGAGGCGGGTACAATGAGCAGTTCTTC

J: TRBJ1-5
V: TRBV2
size: NA
D: NA
CDR3: CASSRVWSNQPQHF
DNA: TGTGCCAGCAGCAGGGTATGGAGCAATCAGCCCCAGCATTTT

J: TRBJ2-7
V: TRBV6-2/TRBV6-3
size: NA
D: TRBD1
CDR3: CASSPRTGGHYEQYF
DNA: TGTGCCAGCAGTCCGAGGACAGGGGGCCACTACGAGCAGTACTTC

J: TRBJ2-6
V: TRBV28
size: many
D: NA
CDR3: CASSWGTSSGANVLTF
DNA: TGTGCCAGCAGTTGGGGAACTAGCTCTGGGGCCAACGTCCTGACTTTC

J: TRBJ2-1
V: TRBV4-1
size: NA
D: NA
CDR3: CASSRPRLLYNEQFF
DNA: TGCGCCAGCAGCCGGCCGCGCTTACTTTACAATGAGCAGTTCTTC

J: TRBJ2-7
V: TRBV6-1
size: NA
D: NA
CDR3: CASTPRVSSYEQYF
DNA: TGTGCCAGCACGCCCCGGGTGAGCTCCTACGAGCAGTACTTC

J: TRBJ1-5
V: TRBV20-1
size: NA
D: NA
CDR3: CSARAGHFSNQPQHF
DNA: TGCAGTGCTAGGGCGGGACACTTTAGCAATCAGCCCCAGCATTTT

J: TRBJ1-2
V: TRBV20-1
size: few
D: TRBD1
CDR3: CSARGQLNYGYTF
DNA: TGCAGTGCTAGGGGACAGCTTAACTATGGCTACACCTTC

J: TRBJ1-5
V: TRBV5-6
size: once
D: TRBD1
CDR3: CASSLAGQGRNQPQHF
DNA: TGTGCCAGCAGCTTGGCGGGACAGGGAAGAAATCAGCCCCAGCATTTT

J: TRBJ2-1
V: TRBV5-1
size: NA
D: NA
CDR3: CASSNRPYNEQFF
DNA: TGCGCCAGCAGCAATCGACCCTACAATGAGCAGTTCTTC

J: TRBJ2-6
V: TRBV25-1
size: NA
D: TRBD1
CDR3: CASSVWGDRPSSGANVLTF
DNA: TGTGCCAGCAGTGTGTGGGGGGACAGGCCTAGCTCTGGGGCCAACGTCCTGACTTTC

J: TRBJ2-7
V: TRBV6-5
size: NA
D: NA
CDR3: CASSYLREQYF
DNA: TGTGCCAGCAGTTACCTGCGCGAGCAGTACTTC

J: TRBJ1-1
V: TRBV5-1
size: NA
D: TRBD1
CDR3: CASSIGQGLNTEAFF
DNA: TGCGCCAGCAGCATAGGACAGGGTCTGAACACTGAAGCTTTCTTT

J: TRBJ2-7
V: TRBV28
size: few
D: NA
CDR3: CASSFGTQTIDNEQYF
DNA: TGTGCCAGCAGTTTTGGGACACAGACTATTGACAATGAGCAGTACTTC

J: TRBJ2-3
V: TRBV10-3
size: few
D: NA
CDR3: CAISRRRAPPTDTQYF
DNA: TGTGCCATCAGCCGACGGAGGGCCCCTCCCACAGATACGCAGTATTTT

J: TRBJ2-1
V: TRBV24-1
size: NA
D: TRBD2
CDR3: CVTSPRTSEWNEQFF
DNA: TGTGTCACCAGCCCCCGGACTAGCGAGTGGAATGAGCAGTTCTTC

J: TRBJ2-7
V: TRBV29-1
size: few
D: TRBD2
CDR3: CSVGSSGRWGEQYF
DNA: TGCAGCGTTGGATCTAGCGGGAGATGGGGTGAGCAGTACTTC

J: TRBJ2-5
V: TRBV6-1
size: NA
D: NA
CDR3: CAPQQAETQYF
DNA: TGTGCCCCACAACAGGCTGAGACCCAGTACTTC

J: TRBJ1-2
V: TRBV5-1
size: many
D: TRBD1
CDR3: CASSLAPDRGYGYTF
DNA: TGCGCCAGCAGCTTGGCCCCCGACAGGGGCTATGGCTACACCTTC

J: TRBJ2-3
V: TRBV28
size: few
D: TRBD2
CDR3: CASSLPPGTSGRTDTQYF
DNA: TGTGCCAGCAGTTTACCCCCCGGGACTAGCGGTAGGACAGATACGCAGTATTTT

J: TRBJ2-5
V: TRBV7-2
size: few
D: NA
CDR3: CASSLVSVSEAQYF
DNA: TGTGCCAGCAGCTTAGTGAGCGTTTCGGAGGCCCAGTACTTC

J: TRBJ2-3
V: TRBV3-1
size: NA
D: NA
CDR3: CASRTRGGTDTQYF
DNA: TGTGCCAGCAGAACTAGGGGGGGCACAGATACGCAGTATTTT

J: TRBJ2-5
V: TRBV7-2
size: NA
D: NA
CDR3: CASSFPGAYNEQYF
DNA: TGTGCCAGCAGCTTCCCAGGGGCCTACAATGAGCAGTACTTC

J: TRBJ2-1
V: TRBV28
size: NA
D: TRBD2
CDR3: CASSPSSGLDSHNEQFF
DNA: TGTGCCAGCAGTCCGTCCTCCGGACTAGATTCCCACAATGAGCAGTTCTTC

J: TRBJ2-1
V: TRBV4-2
size: few
D: NA
CDR3: CASSQVFGDEQFF
DNA: TGTGCCAGCAGCCAAGTTTTTGGGGATGAGCAGTTCTTC

J: TRBJ2-5
V: TRBV5-5
size: NA
D: NA
CDR3: CASSLGDSKETQYF
DNA: TGTGCCAGCAGCTTGGGCGACAGTAAAGAGACCCAGTACTTC

J: TRBJ2-7
V: TRBV7-2
size: NA
D: NA
CDR3: CASSLGNAYEQYF
DNA: TGTGCCAGCAGCTTGGGCAATGCCTACGAGCAGTACTTC